The source of this T cell receptor (beta chain) is a study of beta chain features in type 1 diabetes. Cell sorting via CD45RO/CCR7/CD25/CD127/CD95/CD27 was performed to obtain CD4+ naive, central memory, regulatory and stem cell-like memory cells. The CDR3 loop spans 15 amino acids. The ends lost 1 base at V and 7 bases at J; junction bases unmatched: 6. CDR1 SGHTA and CDR2 FQGNSA come from the germline V gene. All of the isolated RNA was reverse transcribed, so expressed TCRB transcripts were sequenced. Repertoires were generated with immunoSEQ multiplex PCR, while TCRdb's copy carries only in-frame clones and drops some. The sample shows under 450,000 clones, about 15% of them seen only once.

Sequenced: naive CD4+ T cells from blood. This chain uses TRBV7-2 with TRBJ2-1; TRBD2 matches 8 bases. The source of this sequence is a man in his thirties or forties in good health. Here the CDR3 reads CASSLVAGGSNEQFF. In DNA form, the CDR3 reads TGTGCCAGCAGCTTAGTCGCGGGAGGAAGTAATGAGCAGTTCTTC. Using reference TRBV7-2 and TRBJ2-1 for the parts outside the CDR3, the full variable domain is GAGVSQSPSNKVTEKGKDVELRCDPISGHTALYWYRQSLGQGLEFLIYFQGNSAPDKSGLPSDRFSAERTGGSVSTLTIQRTQQEDSAVYLCASSLVAGGSNEQFFGPGTRLTVL.